This note documents a single T cell receptor beta chain sequence. Its antigen is unknown. Semi-nested PCR with Nested Universal Primer A followed constant-region reverse priming of full-length variable regions. In TCRdb, the 5' RACE reads were re-called with MiXCR into one record per CDR3 protein. The sample records approximately 50,000 distinct CDR3 sequences, more than 25% being singletons. V lost 6 bases, J lost 5 bases, and 12 bases stayed unmatched. Germline lookup yields CDR1 MNHEY and CDR2 SVGAGI. The CDR3 covers 15 residues. The sorted Tregs were CD4+CD25+CD127-/low cells. General observations from the study: Larger-cohort validation covered only one TCR beta V-J rearrangement. Tumor-infiltrating Treg TCR alpha and beta sequences overlapped most with tumor naive CD4+ T cells, then blood naive. The TCR gene usage of tumor memory CD4+ T cells clustered together with blood and lymph node memory CD4+ cells and with lymph node naive CD4+ cells.

The sequenced sample was tumor-infiltrating Tregs sorted from the breast tumor. This chain uses TRBV6-5 with TRBJ2-5, with 7 bases fitting TRBD1. The TCR sequence derives from a female donor with breast cancer. The CDR3 sequence: CASRMTGSYTETQYF. The CDR3 region has the DNA TGTGCCAGCAGAATGACAGGGAGTTACACGGAGACCCAGTACTTC.